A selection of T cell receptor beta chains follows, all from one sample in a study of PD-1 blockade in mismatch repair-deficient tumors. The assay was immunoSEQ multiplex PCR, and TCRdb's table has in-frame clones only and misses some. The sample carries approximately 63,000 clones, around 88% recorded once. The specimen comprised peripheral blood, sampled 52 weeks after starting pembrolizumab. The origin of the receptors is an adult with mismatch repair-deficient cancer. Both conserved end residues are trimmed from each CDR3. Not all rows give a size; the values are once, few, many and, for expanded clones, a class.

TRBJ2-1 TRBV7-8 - ASSLGGNYNEQF
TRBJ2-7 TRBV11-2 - ASSFGDRTYEQY
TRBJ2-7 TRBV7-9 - ASSLGAVRAYEQY
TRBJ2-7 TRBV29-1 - SVRDSSYEQY
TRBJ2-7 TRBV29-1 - SVPSGNEQY
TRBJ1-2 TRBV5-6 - ASSITDRGLNYGYT
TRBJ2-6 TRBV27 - ASSPSTGANVLT
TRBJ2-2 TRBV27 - ASSLGLNTGELF
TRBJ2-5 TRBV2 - ASSRAARETQY
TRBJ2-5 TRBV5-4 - ASSLGGSGETQY
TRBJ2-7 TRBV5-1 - ASRSGQAPYEQY
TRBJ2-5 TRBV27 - ASSSKRGFAFQETQY
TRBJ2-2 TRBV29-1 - SVGSVGGELF
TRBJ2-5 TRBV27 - ASSLSRVETQY
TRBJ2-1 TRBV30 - AWSVGSGSNEQF
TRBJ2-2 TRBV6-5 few ASHQGGVGELF
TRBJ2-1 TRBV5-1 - ASSFVQREGPYEQF
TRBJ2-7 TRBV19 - ASSIAGTGPYEQY
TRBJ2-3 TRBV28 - ASSLLLAAGSGSDTQY
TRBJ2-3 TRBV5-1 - ASSLWGLAELISSTDTQY
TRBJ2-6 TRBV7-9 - ASSRDTSGANVLT
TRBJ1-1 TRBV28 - ASSPGTEAF
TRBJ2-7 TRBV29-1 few SVGTSGPYEQY
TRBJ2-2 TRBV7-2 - ASSLGLWGRDTGELF
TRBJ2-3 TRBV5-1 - ASSLTSGRKVDTQY